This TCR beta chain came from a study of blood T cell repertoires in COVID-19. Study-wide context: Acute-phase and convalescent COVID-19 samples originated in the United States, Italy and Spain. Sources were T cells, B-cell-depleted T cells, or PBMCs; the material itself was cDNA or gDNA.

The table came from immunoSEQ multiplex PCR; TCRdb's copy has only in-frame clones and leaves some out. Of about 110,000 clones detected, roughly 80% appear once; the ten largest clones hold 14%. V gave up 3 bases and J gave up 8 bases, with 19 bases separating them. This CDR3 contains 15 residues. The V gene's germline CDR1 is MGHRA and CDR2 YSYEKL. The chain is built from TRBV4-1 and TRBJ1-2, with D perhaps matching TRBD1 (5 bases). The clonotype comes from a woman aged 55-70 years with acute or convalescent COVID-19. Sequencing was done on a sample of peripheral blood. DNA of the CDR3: TGCGCCAGCAGCCACCCCCTGGGGCCCATAGGCGGCTACACCTTC. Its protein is CASSHPLGPIGGYTF.